The sequence of this TCR beta chain was determined in a study of blood T cell repertoires in COVID-19. As for the study in general: Some COVID-19 samples were acute and others convalescent; all came from the United States, Italy and Spain.

Profiled with immunoSEQ multiplex PCR; TCRdb holds only in-frame clones, not every one. This table has hundreds of thousands of clones, less than 90% appearing once. Germline assignment: CDR1 LNHDA and CDR2 SQIVND (reference sequence). V lost 3 bases and J lost 3; bases outside the gene matches: 6. The CDR3 covers 15 residues. The specimen was PBMCs or T cells enriched from blood (not recorded which). The source is a woman between 45 and 65 years old in a cohort exposed to, infected with or recovered from COVID-19 (not recorded which). V usage is TRBV19 and J usage is TRBJ1-1; TRBD1 agrees at 8 bases. The CDR3 sequence: CASSIFRQGYTEAFF. The CDR3 DNA follows: TGTGCCAGTAGTATCTTCAGACAGGGGTACACTGAAGCTTTCTTT.